Each of the 15 T cell receptor beta chains below was sequenced from the same sample in a study of blood T cell repertoires in COVID-19. TCRdb's table, derived via immunoSEQ multiplex PCR, lists solely in-frame clones and lacks some. The table lists tens of thousands of clones, 65% to 85% of them singletons. The sequencing input was peripheral blood. The receptors were gathered from a man aged 50 to 59 with active COVID-19.

The chain employs TRBV10-3 and TRBJ2-2; TRBD2 agrees at 10 bases. The germline V gene encodes CDR1 ENHRY and CDR2 SYGVKD. V was clipped by 4 bases and J by 7 bases; unmatched bases: 9. The CDR3 totals 16 residues. As DNA, the CDR3 is TGTGCCATCAGTGGACTAGCGGGCCCTTCGGACGGGGAGCTGTTTTTT. Its protein is CAISGLAGPSDGELFF.

V is TRBV5-4 and J is TRBJ1-2; tentatively, D is TRBD1 (6 bases). V was pared by 5 bases and J by 8 bases, with 16 bases between. The germline V gene has CDR1 SGHNT and CDR2 YYREEE (reference sequence). The CDR3 sequence is 13 residues long. The CDR3 DNA reads TGTGCCAGCAGTCGGGACACGGTGGGGGGCTACACCTTC. Translated, it gives CASSRDTVGGYTF.

V is TRBV7-2 and J is TRBJ1-1, with D possibly matching TRBD1 (6 bases). The V gene's germline CDR1 is SGHTA and CDR2 FQGNSA. This CDR3 comprises 13 residues. Trimming cost V 2 bases and J 14 bases, with 18 bases left between them. The CDR3 DNA sequence: TGTGCCAGCAGCTTAAGGGCAGGGGATAGGATCTTCTTT. Translation: CASSLRAGDRIFF. The entire variable domain, with the rest obtained from reference TRBV7-2 and TRBJ1-1, is as follows: GAGVSQSPSNKVTEKGKDVELRCDPISGHTALYWYRQSLGQGLEFLIYFQGNSAPDKSGLPSDRFSAERTGGSVSTLTIQRTQQEDSAVYLCASSLRAGDRIFFGQGTRLTVV.

This clone was seen a handful of times. V and J are TRBV4-1 and TRBJ2-7; TRBD2 is a possible D gene (5 bases). The germline V gene encodes CDR1 MGHRA and CDR2 YSYEKL. CDR3 length equals 14 residues. V dropped 1 base and J dropped 13 bases, with 20 bases sitting between them. CDR3 sequence: CASSQVMGDYDPYF. In DNA form, the CDR3 reads TGCGCCAGCAGCCAAGTCATGGGCGACTACGACCCATACTTC.

V is TRBV3-1 (or the pseudogene TRBV3-2) and J is TRBJ1-6, with 9 bases that match TRBD1. There are 16 residues in the CDR3. V gave up 5 bases and J gave up 6 bases; unmatched junction bases: 8. The germline gives CDR1 LGHDT, CDR2 YNNKEL (reference sequence). CDR3 sequence: CASSWGDRVSNSPLHF. Written as DNA, the CDR3 is TGTGCCAGCAGCTGGGGGGACAGGGTGTCTAATTCACCCCTCCACTTT.

The rearrangement links TRBV6-4 to TRBJ2-3; 12 nucleotides match TRBD2. The ends lost 0 bases at V and 4 bases at J; junction bases unmatched: 2. Germline CDR1 MRHNA, CDR2 SNTAGT. This CDR3 is built from 16 residues. The CDR3 nucleotides read TGTGCCAGCAGTGACTCGGCTAGCGGGGGGGCAGATACGCAGTATTTT. It yields the protein CASSDSASGGADTQYF.

The chain uses TRBV7-9 and TRBJ2-1, with D unclear. CDR3 length equals 16 residues. Trimming pared 2 bases from V and 8 bases from J, leaving 19 bases between. Per the germline V gene, CDR1 is SEHNR and CDR2 is FQNEAQ (reference sequence). The CDR3 DNA reads as TGTGCCAGCAGCTTACCGATCAGTGGTGGTGTGGATGAGCAGTTCTTC. It is translated as CASSLPISGGVDEQFF. Drawing the rest from reference TRBV7-9 and TRBJ2-1, the complete variable domain is DTGVSQNPRHKITKRGQNVTFRCDPISEHNRLYWYRQTLGQGPEFLTYFQNEAQLEKSRLLSDRFSAERPKGSFSTLEIQRTEQGDSAMYLCASSLPISGGVDEQFFGPGTRLTVL.

The table lists this clone with a count of one. The chain is built from TRBV6-4 and TRBJ2-7; 7 bases line up with TRBD1. CDR1 is MRHNA, CDR2 SNTAGT, per germline. The CDR3 loop spans 16 amino acids. The V and J ends lost 2 bases and 2 bases, in that order; junction bases with no gene match: 9. The CDR3 bases are TGTGCCAGCAGTGACCCGAAACGACAGGGCCCCTACGAGCAGTACTTC. As protein: CASSDPKRQGPYEQYF.

This chain joins TRBV7-6 and TRBJ2-1; 13 nucleotides line up with TRBD2. Germline values: CDR1 SGHVS, CDR2 FNYEAQ. The J segment lost 10 bases and the V segment lost 1 base, leaving 4 bases of the junction unmatched. This CDR3 is built from 15 residues. The CDR3 DNA follows: TGTGCCAGCAGCTTAGGGACTAGCGGGGGCAGGGAGCAGTTCTTC. Protein product: CASSLGTSGGREQFF.

The genes are TRBV7-2 and TRBJ2-1, with 9 bases lining up with TRBD2. Per the germline V gene, CDR1 is SGHTA and CDR2 is FQGNSA. The CDR3 length is 15 residues. Trimming took 2 bases from V and 5 from J; bases not matched to a gene: 4. The CDR3 sequence: CASSLYSGGNNEQFF. The CDR3 DNA reads as TGTGCCAGCAGCTTATATAGCGGGGGAAACAATGAGCAGTTCTTC.

The chain carries TRBV19 and TRBJ2-7, with TRBD2 identical over 7 bases. J gave up 4 bases and V 3 bases, and 9 bases lay outside the gene matches. The CDR3 has 15 residues. Germline CDR1 is LNHDA and CDR2 is SQIVND (reference sequence). The chain's CDR3 is CASSIIGGGTYEQYF. CDR3 DNA sequence: TGTGCCAGTAGTATTATTGGCGGGGGAACTTACGAGCAGTACTTC.

Here the CDR3 reads CASSELEGISTDTQYF. The CDR3 bases are TGCGCCAGCAGTGAGTTGGAGGGGATCAGCACAGATACGCAGTATTTT. V usage is TRBV10-1 and J usage is TRBJ2-3; D is perhaps TRBD2 (6 bases). The germline CDR1 and CDR2 sequences are WNHNN and SYGVQD (reference sequence). This CDR3 has 16 residues. Trimming stripped 1 base from V and 0 bases from J, with 11 bases between.

The rearrangement uses TRBV19 and TRBJ1-4; 7 bases are a match to TRBD1. The CDR3 totals 13 residues. Germline values: CDR1 LNHDA, CDR2 SQIVND (reference sequence). V trimming: 11 bases; J trimming: 8 bases; junction bases outside the gene matches: 11. The CDR3 coding sequence is TGTGCCTCAGGGGGGACCATTCAGGAAAAACTGTTTTTT. This encodes CASGGTIQEKLFF.

This clone came up a few times. The chain joins TRBV4-1 to TRBJ2-2; TRBD2 matches 8 bases. V gave up 2 bases and J gave up 3 bases; unmatched junction bases: 2. Germline CDR1 is MGHRA and CDR2 is YSYEKL. The CDR3 length is 15 residues. CDR3 protein: CASSQLRGDTGELFF. CDR3 DNA sequence: TGCGCCAGCAGCCAACTGCGGGGGGACACCGGGGAGCTGTTTTTT.

A few counts support this clone. The chain is built from TRBV5-1 and TRBJ2-1, with TRBD2 identical over 13 bases. After removal of 0 bases from V and 3 bases from J, the junction contained 6 bases not matched to a gene. The germline CDR1 and CDR2 sequences are SGHRS and YFSETQ. CDR3 length equals 18 residues. This CDR3 is CASSLGLAGGRVYNEQFF. The CDR3 region has the DNA TGCGCCAGCAGCTTGGGACTAGCGGGGGGCCGGGTCTACAATGAGCAGTTCTTC.